This T cell receptor beta chain was captured in a study of neurological immune-mediated disorders. TCRdb re-called the 5' RACE reads with MiXCR, one entry per CDR3 protein. The sample yields tens of thousands of distinct CDR3 sequences, 10% seen once. The table lists this clonotype with many counts. The starting material, 2 million PBMCs stored at -80 C, gave rise to the unsorted libraries. Per the germline V gene, CDR1 is SGHRS and CDR2 is YFSETQ. This CDR3 contains 14 residues. J gave up 8 bases and V 3 bases, and 7 bases lay outside the gene matches. The J gene is TRBJ2-1, the V gene TRBV5-1; 8 bases map to TRBD2. This clonotype was sampled from a middle-aged woman with HTLV-1-associated myelopathy (HAM/TSP). Specimen: PBMCs. The DNA for the CDR3 is TGCGCCAGCAGCTCCTCGGGGGGGCCATATGAGCAGTTCTTC. Translated, it gives CASSSSGGPYEQFF. Using reference TRBV5-1 and TRBJ2-1 for the parts outside the CDR3, the full variable domain is KAGVTQTPRYLIKTRGQQVTLSCSPISGHRSVSWYQQTPGQGLQFLFEYFSETQRNKGNFPGRFSGRQFSNSRSEMNVSTLELGDSALYLCASSSSGGPYEQFFGPGTRLTVL.